This T cell receptor beta chain was profiled in a study of beta chain features in type 1 diabetes. Notes on the study in general: Whether TCRB rearrangement is influenced by HLA type was left unresolved in this analysis. In all four CD4+ subsets, TCRB CDR3 length was significantly, moderately reduced in type 1 diabetes.

A note on this clone: Its antigen is undetermined.

Every sorted population was more than 95% pure. The study reverse transcribed the entire isolated RNA, so it sequenced expressed TCRB transcripts. Deep immunoSEQ sequencing covered naive, central memory and regulatory T cell samples. Produced via immunoSEQ multiplex PCR; TCRdb's table is partial and in-frame only. This table has 900,000 or so clones, roughly 17% appearing once. This receptor was taken from a young woman in good health. Sequencing input: naive CD4+ T cells from blood.

The CDR3 reads CASSIGRLRGGSNQPQHF. The CDR3 nucleotides read TGTGCCAGTAGTATAGGCAGGCTCCGGGGTGGTAGCAATCAGCCCCAGCATTTT. The chain couples TRBV19 to TRBJ1-5; D is uncertain. The germline V and J ends were trimmed by 1 base and 0 bases, with 16 bases remaining between them. CDR1 is LNHDA, CDR2 SQIVND, per germline (reference sequence). This CDR3 comprises 18 residues.